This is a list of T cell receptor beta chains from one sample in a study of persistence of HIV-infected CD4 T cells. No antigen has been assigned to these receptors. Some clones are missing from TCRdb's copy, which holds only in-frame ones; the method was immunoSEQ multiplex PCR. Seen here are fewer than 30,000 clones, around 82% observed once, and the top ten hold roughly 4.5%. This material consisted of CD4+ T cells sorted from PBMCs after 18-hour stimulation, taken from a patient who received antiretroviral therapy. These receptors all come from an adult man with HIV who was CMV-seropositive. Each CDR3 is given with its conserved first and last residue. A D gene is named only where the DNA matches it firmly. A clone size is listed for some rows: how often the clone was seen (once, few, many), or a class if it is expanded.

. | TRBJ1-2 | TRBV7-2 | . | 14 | CASSLGGANYGYTF | TGTGCCAGCAGCTTAGGCGGAGCTAACTATGGCTACACCTTC
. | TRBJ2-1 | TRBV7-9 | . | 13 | CASSLETHNEQFF | TGTGCCAGCAGCTTAGAAACCCATAATGAGCAGTTCTTC
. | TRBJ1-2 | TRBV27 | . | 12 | CASSSRPYGYTF | TGTGCCAGCAGTTCTCGTCCTTATGGCTACACCTTC
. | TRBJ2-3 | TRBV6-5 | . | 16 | CASSYSASGLTDTQYF | TGTGCCAGCAGTTACAGTGCGTCCGGTCTTACAGATACGCAGTATTTT
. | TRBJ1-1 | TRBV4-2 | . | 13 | CASSQGGRAEAFF | TGTGCCAGCAGCCAAGGCGGGCGCGCTGAAGCTTTCTTT
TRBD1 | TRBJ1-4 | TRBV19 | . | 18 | CASSIGRQGRPSGEKLFF | TGTGCCAGTAGTATAGGGCGACAGGGGCGACCTTCTGGTGAAAAACTGTTTTTT
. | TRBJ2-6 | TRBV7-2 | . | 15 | CASSQRQSRANVLTF | TGTGCCAGCAGCCAACGACAAAGTCGGGCCAACGTCCTGACTTTC
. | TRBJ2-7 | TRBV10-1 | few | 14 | CASSRDILGYEQYF | TGCGCCAGCAGCCGGGACATCTTGGGCTACGAGCAGTACTTC
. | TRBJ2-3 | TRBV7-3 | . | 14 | CASSLSRDTDTQYF | TGTGCCAGCAGCTTATCCAGGGACACAGATACGCAGTATTTT
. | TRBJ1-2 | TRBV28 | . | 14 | CASRPGGRAGGYTF | TGTGCCAGCAGACCCGGCGGCAGGGCAGGCGGCTACACCTTC
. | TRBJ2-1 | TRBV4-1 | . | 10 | CASSQVQQVF | TGCGCCAGCAGCCAAGTTCAGCAAGTCTTC